These 21 T cell receptor beta chains were sequenced from one sample in a study of blood T cell repertoires in COVID-19. The protocol was immunoSEQ multiplex PCR, while the TCRdb copy is restricted to in-frame clones and leaves out a portion. The sample has about 35,000 clones, about 89% seen once. Sequenced input: peripheral blood. The receptors shown here come from a man at least 80 years old with active COVID-19.

The chain couples TRBV3-1 (or the pseudogene TRBV3-2) to TRBJ1-2; 7 bases agree with TRBD1. The CDR3 is made up of 16 amino acids. Trimming took 5 bases from V and 3 from J; bases not matched to a gene: 12. The germline V gene has CDR1 LGHDT and CDR2 YNNKEL (reference sequence). This chain's CDR3 is CASSDRVRSTYYGYTF. Written as DNA, the CDR3 is TGTGCCAGCAGCGACAGGGTCCGATCTACCTACTATGGCTACACCTTC.

The chain carries TRBV6-5 and TRBJ1-2, with D possibly TRBD1 on 5 matching bases. CDR3 length equals 15 residues. Between the trimmed V and J ends, which lost 5 bases and 3 bases, there was a span of 16 bases. Germline V gene sequence: CDR1 MNHEY, CDR2 SVGAGI. For the CDR3, the DNA is TGTGCCAGCAGTCGGACACTAACCTCACACTATGGCTACACCTTC. Its protein is CASSRTLTSHYGYTF.

The rearrangement links TRBV19 to TRBJ2-7; TRBD1 agrees at 8 bases. Germline CDR1 LNHDA, CDR2 SQIVND (reference sequence). Germline trimming cut 6 bases from V and 0 bases from J; bases unmatched to any gene: 7. The CDR3 contains 15 residues. The CDR3 loop is CASSPWDRSSYEQYF. For the CDR3, the DNA is TGTGCCAGTAGCCCCTGGGACAGGAGCTCCTACGAGCAGTACTTC. Supplemented by reference TRBV19 and TRBJ2-7, the full variable domain reads DGGITQSPKYLFRKEGQNVTLSCEQNLNHDAMYWYRQDPGQGLRLIYYSQIVNDFQKGDIAEGYSVSREKKESFPLTVTSAQKNPTAFYLCASSPWDRSSYEQYFGPGTRLTVT.

The chain uses TRBV5-1 and TRBJ2-7; the D gene is possibly TRBD2 (5 bases). The CDR3 spans 11 residues. Germline values: CDR1 SGHRS, CDR2 YFSETQ. The V end was cut by 5 bases, the J end by 3 bases, with 6 bases between. The CDR3 here is CASSAGYEQYF. The CDR3, as DNA: TGCGCCAGCAGTGCGGGCTACGAGCAGTACTTC.

The gene calls are TRBV4-3 and TRBJ2-1; the D gene is possibly TRBD1 (6 bases). Germline loops: CDR1 LGHNA, CDR2 YSLEER. V was cut by 1 base and J by 6 bases, with 10 bases left in between. The CDR3 sequence is 14 residues long. CDR3 region: CASSQGRGINEQFF. DNA of the CDR3: TGCGCCAGCAGCCAAGGAAGGGGGATCAATGAGCAGTTCTTC.

The rearrangement uses TRBV28 and TRBJ2-7; D might be TRBD2 (6 bases). The CDR3 is made up of 15 amino acids. Trimming took 2 bases from V and 0 from J, leaving 11 bases between them. Looked up from germline, CDR1 is MDHEN and CDR2 is SYDVKM. In DNA form, the CDR3 reads TGTGCCAGCAGTTTACTGCGGGGCCTCTCCTACGAGCAGTACTTC. Amino acid sequence: CASSLLRGLSYEQYF.

The CDR3 reads CASSLDAGGPSGNEQFF. CDR3 sequence (DNA): TGCGCCAGCAGCTTGGACGCGGGAGGGCCCTCTGGTAATGAGCAGTTCTTC. The rearrangement joins TRBV5-1 to TRBJ2-1; TRBD2 matches 9 bases. The V segment lost 0 bases and the J segment 7 bases; nucleotides outside the gene matches: 11. The germline V gene has CDR1 SGHRS and CDR2 YFSETQ. CDR3 length equals 17 residues.

CDR3 nucleotide sequence: TGTGCCAGCTCACCGTCGGAGGGTTATGGCTACACCTTC. The encoded protein is CASSPSEGYGYTF. The J gene is TRBJ1-2, the V gene TRBV18; unclear D gene. The CDR3 runs 13 residues. Germline lookup yields CDR1 KGHSH and CDR2 LQKENI. Trimming took off 3 bases at V and 5 bases at J, with 10 bases between the two ends.

This rearrangement joins TRBV5-8 to TRBJ2-7; D unclear. Germline V gives CDR1 SGHTS, CDR2 YDEGEE. The CDR3 sequence is 12 residues long. The V end was cut by 2 bases, the J end by 6 bases, with 9 bases between. The CDR3 protein is CASSFWSSEQYF. As DNA, the CDR3 is TGTGCCAGCAGCTTTTGGTCGAGCGAGCAGTACTTC.

The CDR3 is CASSEVGAAYNEQFF. The CDR3 DNA sequence: TGTGCCAGCAGTGAAGTGGGGGCCGCTTACAATGAGCAGTTCTTC. V gene TRBV6-4 combines with J gene TRBJ2-1, with D possibly matching TRBD1 (6 bases). In germline, CDR1 is MRHNA, CDR2 SNTAGT. The CDR3 totals 15 residues. The germline V and J ends were trimmed by 3 bases and 4 bases, with 13 bases remaining between them.

In regard to this clone: Other nucleotide sequences in the sample specify the same CDR3. This chain uses TRBV7-8 with TRBJ1-1; TRBD1 might be the D (5 bases). Germline V lookup: CDR1 SGHVS, CDR2 FQNEAQ. Trimming pared 2 bases from V and 0 bases from J, leaving 13 bases between. The CDR3 length is 16 residues. The chain's CDR3 is CASSLQGRTLNTEAFF. In DNA form, the CDR3 reads TGTGCCAGCAGCTTACAGGGCCGTACTTTGAACACTGAAGCTTTCTTT.

The chain has TRBV3-1 (or the pseudogene TRBV3-2) and TRBJ1-4; D gene unclear. V lost 1 base, J lost 7 bases, and 13 bases lay in between. The V gene's germline CDR1 is LGHDT and CDR2 YNNKEL (reference sequence). The CDR3 is 15 amino acids. CDR3 DNA: TGTGCCAGCAGCCAAGCGTTTGGAGCGACTGAAAAACTGTTTTTT. Its translation: CASSQAFGATEKLFF.

The chain carries TRBV7-2 and TRBJ2-3; 7 nucleotides match TRBD2. Looked up from germline, CDR1 is SGHTA and CDR2 is FQGNSA. V was pared by 8 bases and J by 4 bases, with 9 bases of the junction left unmatched. The CDR3 loop spans 14 amino acids. Here the CDR3 reads CASARGGSPDTQYF. CDR3 sequence (DNA): TGTGCCAGCGCCCGGGGCGGGAGCCCAGATACGCAGTATTTT.

This chain uses TRBV28 with TRBJ1-6; 7 bases are a match to TRBD1. J gave up 5 bases and V 6 bases, and 10 bases lay outside the gene matches. The CDR3 spans 16 residues. The germline V gene encodes CDR1 MDHEN and CDR2 SYDVKM. CDR3 sequence (DNA): TGTGCCAGCAGCGAGACAGGGCGTACCGATAATTCACCCCTCCACTTT. It translates to CASSETGRTDNSPLHF.

This clone was observed a single time. The CDR3 loop reads CASSRQGETQYF. CDR3 nucleotides: TGTGCCAGCAGCAGGCAGGGAGAGACCCAGTACTTC. The chain recombines TRBV7-9 with TRBJ2-5; possibly TRBD1 for D (5 bases). The ends were cut back, 5 bases at V and 4 bases at J, with 8 bases in the middle. There are 12 residues in the CDR3. The germline V gene encodes CDR1 SEHNR and CDR2 FQNEAQ (reference sequence).

The rearrangement joins TRBV3-1 (or the pseudogene TRBV3-2) to TRBJ1-6, with 8 bases lining up with TRBD1. After removal of 0 bases from V and 0 bases from J, the junction contained 4 bases not matched to a gene. Looked up from germline, CDR1 is LGHDT and CDR2 is YNNKEL (reference sequence). The CDR3 length is 18 residues. The CDR3: CASSQDRQGSSYNSPLHF. CDR3 bases: TGTGCCAGCAGCCAAGATCGACAGGGGAGCTCCTATAATTCACCCCTCCACTTT.

The rearrangement links TRBV24-1 to TRBJ2-3; 10 bases match TRBD1. Germline loops: CDR1 KGHDR, CDR2 SFDVKD. The CDR3 totals 16 residues. V trimming: 3 bases; J trimming: 1 base; junction bases outside the gene matches: 3. CDR3 sequence (DNA): TGTGCCACCAGTGATCAGGGGACAGGGGGCACAGATACGCAGTATTTT. Protein product: CATSDQGTGGTDTQYF.

V usage is TRBV6-5 and J usage is TRBJ2-3, with no clear D. Germline V gene data show CDR1 as MNHEY and CDR2 as SVGAGI. CDR3 length: 11 amino acids. V was shortened by 6 bases and J by 6 bases, with 7 bases between the two germline ends. Written as DNA, the CDR3 is TGTGCCAGCAGCCGTTCGGATACGCAGTATTTT. Its protein product is CASSRSDTQYF.

V and J are TRBV7-2 and TRBJ2-7; D not certain. Trimming removed 1 base at V and 3 bases at J, with 4 bases between. The CDR3 runs 12 residues. The germline V gene encodes CDR1 SGHTA and CDR2 FQGNSA. The CDR3 protein is CASSLGSYEQYF. The CDR3, as DNA: TGTGCCAGCAGCTTAGGGAGCTACGAGCAGTACTTC. The full variable domain, in which reference TRBV7-2 and TRBJ2-7 provide the parts outside the CDR3, is GAGVSQSPSNKVTEKGKDVELRCDPISGHTALYWYRQSLGQGLEFLIYFQGNSAPDKSGLPSDRFSAERTGGSVSTLTIQRTQQEDSAVYLCASSLGSYEQYFGPGTRLTVT.

CDR3 in amino acids: CASSGAANGYTF. The CDR3 nucleotides are TGTGCCAGCAGTGGGGCGGCAAATGGCTACACCTTC. The chain combines TRBV12-3 or TRBV12-4 with TRBJ1-2, with D possibly being TRBD1 (5 bases). V gave up 5 bases and J gave up 6 bases, with 10 bases separating them. This CDR3 contains 12 residues.

The chain combines TRBV27 with TRBJ2-1, with 7 bases identical to TRBD2. Germline V gene data show CDR1 as MNHEY and CDR2 as SMNVEV (reference sequence). CDR3 length: 16 amino acids. V lost 6 bases, J lost 4 bases, and 12 bases stayed unmatched. CDR3 DNA: TGTGCCAGCAGAGCACTAGCGCTAATGGGGTACAATGAGCAGTTCTTC. It yields the protein CASRALALMGYNEQFF.